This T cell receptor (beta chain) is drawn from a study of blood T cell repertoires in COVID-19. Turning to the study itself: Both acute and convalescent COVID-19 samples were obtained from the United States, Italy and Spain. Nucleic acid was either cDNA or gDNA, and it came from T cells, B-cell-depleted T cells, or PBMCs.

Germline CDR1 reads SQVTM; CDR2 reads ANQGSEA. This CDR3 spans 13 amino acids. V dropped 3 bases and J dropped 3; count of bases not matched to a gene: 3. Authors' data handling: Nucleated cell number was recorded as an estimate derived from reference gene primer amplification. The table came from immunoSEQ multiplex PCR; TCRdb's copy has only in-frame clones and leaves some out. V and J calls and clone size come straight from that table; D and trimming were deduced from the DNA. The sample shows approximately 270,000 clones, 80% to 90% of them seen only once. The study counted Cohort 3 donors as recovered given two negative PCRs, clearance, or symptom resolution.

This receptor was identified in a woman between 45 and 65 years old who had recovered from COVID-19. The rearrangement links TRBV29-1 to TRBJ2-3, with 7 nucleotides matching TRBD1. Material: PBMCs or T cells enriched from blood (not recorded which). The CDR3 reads CSVEGQTTDTQYF. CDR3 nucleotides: TGCAGCGTTGAGGGACAGACGACAGATACGCAGTATTTT.